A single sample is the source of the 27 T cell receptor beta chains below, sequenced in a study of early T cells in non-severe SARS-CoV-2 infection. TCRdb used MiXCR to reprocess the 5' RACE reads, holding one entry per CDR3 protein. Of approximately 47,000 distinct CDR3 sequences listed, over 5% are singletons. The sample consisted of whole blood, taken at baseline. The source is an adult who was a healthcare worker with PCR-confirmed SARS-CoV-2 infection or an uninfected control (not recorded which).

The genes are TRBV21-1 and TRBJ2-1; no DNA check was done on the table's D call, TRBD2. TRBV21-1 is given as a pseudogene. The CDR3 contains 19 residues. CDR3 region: CASSKAGLAPQSSYNEQFF. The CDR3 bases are TGTGCCAGCAGCAAAGCGGGGCTAGCGCCTCAGAGCTCCTACAATGAGCAGTTCTTC.

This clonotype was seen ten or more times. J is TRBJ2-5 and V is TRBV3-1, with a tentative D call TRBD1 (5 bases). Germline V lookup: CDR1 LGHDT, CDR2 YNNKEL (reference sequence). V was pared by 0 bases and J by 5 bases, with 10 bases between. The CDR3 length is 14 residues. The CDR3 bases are TGTGCCAGCAGCCAAGACCCTGGGGCCGAGACCCAGTACTTC. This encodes CASSQDPGAETQYF.

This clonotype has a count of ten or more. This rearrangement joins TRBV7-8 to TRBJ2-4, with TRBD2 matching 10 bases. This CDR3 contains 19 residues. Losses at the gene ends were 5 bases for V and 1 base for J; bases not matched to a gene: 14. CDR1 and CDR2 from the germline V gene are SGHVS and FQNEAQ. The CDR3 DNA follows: TGTGCCAGCAGCCCCGGGGGGCTAGCGGGAGTTCCCGCCAAAAACATTCAGTACTTC. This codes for CASSPGGLAGVPAKNIQYF.

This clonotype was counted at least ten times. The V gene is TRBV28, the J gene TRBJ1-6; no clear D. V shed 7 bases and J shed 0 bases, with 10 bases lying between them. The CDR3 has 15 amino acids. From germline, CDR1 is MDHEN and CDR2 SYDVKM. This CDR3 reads CASIWELSYNSPLHF. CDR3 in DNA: TGTGCCAGCATTTGGGAGCTCTCCTATAATTCACCCCTCCACTTT. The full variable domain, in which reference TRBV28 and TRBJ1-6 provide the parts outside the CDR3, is DVKVTQSSRYLVKRTGEKVFLECVQDMDHENMFWYRQDPGLGLRLIYFSYDVKMKEKGDIPEGYSVSREKKERFSLILESASTNQTSMYLCASIWELSYNSPLHFGNGTRLTVT.

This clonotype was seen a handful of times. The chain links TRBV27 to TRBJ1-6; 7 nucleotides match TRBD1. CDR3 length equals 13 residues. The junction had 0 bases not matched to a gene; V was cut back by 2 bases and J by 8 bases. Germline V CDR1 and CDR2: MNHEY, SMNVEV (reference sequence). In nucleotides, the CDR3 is TGTGCCAGCAGTTTAACAGGGGATTCACCCCTCCACTTT. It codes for CASSLTGDSPLHF.

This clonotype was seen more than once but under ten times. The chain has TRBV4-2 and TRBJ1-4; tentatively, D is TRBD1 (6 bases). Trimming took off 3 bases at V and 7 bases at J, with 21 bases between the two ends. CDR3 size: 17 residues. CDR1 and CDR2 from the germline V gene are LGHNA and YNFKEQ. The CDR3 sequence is CASSQAGPRGHGEKLFF. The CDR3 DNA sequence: TGTGCCAGCAGCCAGGCGGGCCCGCGGGGGCATGGTGAAAAACTGTTTTTT.

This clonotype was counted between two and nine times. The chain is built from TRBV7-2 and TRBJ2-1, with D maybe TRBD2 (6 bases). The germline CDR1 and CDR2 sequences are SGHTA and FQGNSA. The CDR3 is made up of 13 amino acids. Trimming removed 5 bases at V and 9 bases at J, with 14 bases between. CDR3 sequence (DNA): TGTGCCAGCAGCCCCCGCCGAGCGGGTGAGCAGTTCTTC. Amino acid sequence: CASSPRRAGEQFF.

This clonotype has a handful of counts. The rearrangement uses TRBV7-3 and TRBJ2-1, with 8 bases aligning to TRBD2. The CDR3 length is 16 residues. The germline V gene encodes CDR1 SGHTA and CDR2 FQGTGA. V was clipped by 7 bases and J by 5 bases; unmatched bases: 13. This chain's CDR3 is CASTRGGRLADNEQFF. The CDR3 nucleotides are TGTGCCAGCACCCGGGGGGGGAGACTAGCAGACAATGAGCAGTTCTTC. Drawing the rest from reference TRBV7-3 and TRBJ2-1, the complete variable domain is GAGVSQTPSNKVTEKGKYVELRCDPISGHTALYWYRQSLGQGPEFLIYFQGTGAADDSGLPNDRFFAVRPEGSVSTLKIQRTERGDSAVYLCASTRGGRLADNEQFFGPGTRLTVL.

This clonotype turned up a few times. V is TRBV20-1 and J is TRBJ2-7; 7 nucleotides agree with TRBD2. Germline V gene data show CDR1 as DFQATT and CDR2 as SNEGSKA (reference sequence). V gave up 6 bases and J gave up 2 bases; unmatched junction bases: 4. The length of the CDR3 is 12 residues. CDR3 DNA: TGCAGTGCGGGAGGGACTACCTACGAGCAGTACTTC. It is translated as CSAGGTTYEQYF.

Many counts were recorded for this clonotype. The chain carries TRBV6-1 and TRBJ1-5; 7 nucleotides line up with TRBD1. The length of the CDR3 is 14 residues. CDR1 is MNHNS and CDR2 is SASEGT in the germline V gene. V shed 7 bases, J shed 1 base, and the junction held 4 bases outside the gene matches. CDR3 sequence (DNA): TGTGCCAGCACCCCAGGGGGAAGCAATCAGCCCCAGCATTTT. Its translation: CASTPGGSNQPQHF.

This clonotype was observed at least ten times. The CDR3 region is CASSVSTGELFF. CDR3 coding DNA: TGTGCCAGCAGCGTTTCCACCGGGGAGCTGTTTTTT. The chain joins TRBV9 to TRBJ2-2; the D is unclear. V was cut by 2 bases and J by 4 bases, with 3 bases left in between. Germline CDR1 is SGDLS and CDR2 is YYNGEE. The CDR3 is made up of 12 amino acids.

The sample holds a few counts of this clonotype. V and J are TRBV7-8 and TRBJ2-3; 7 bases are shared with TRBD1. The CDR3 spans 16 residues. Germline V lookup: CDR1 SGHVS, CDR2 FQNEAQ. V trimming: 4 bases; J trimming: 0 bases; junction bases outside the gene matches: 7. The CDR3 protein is CASSSTLTGSTDTQYF. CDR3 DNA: TGTGCCAGCAGCTCCACTCTGACAGGGAGCACAGATACGCAGTATTTT.

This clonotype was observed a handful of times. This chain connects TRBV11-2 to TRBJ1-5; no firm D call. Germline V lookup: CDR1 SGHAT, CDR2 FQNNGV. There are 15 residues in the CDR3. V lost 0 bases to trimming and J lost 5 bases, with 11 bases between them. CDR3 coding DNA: TGTGCCAGCAGCTTAGATCCGGCAGCACATCAGCCCCAGCATTTT. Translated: CASSLDPAAHQPQHF.

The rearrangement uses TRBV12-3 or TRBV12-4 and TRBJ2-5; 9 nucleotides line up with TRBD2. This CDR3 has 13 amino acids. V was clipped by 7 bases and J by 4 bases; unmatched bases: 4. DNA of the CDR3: TGTGCCAGCACTCATAGCGGGGGAGAGACCCAGTACTTC. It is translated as CASTHSGGETQYF.

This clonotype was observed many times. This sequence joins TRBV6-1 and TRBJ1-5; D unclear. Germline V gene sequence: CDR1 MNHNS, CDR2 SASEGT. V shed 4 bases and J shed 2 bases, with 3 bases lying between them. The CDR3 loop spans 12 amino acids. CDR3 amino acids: CASSVGNQPQHF. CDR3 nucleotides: TGTGCCAGCAGTGTAGGCAATCAGCCCCAGCATTTT.

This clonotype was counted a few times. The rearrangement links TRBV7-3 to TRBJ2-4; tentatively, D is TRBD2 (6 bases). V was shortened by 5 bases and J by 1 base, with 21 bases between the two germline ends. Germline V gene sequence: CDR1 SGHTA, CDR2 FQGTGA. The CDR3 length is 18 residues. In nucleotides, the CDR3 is TGTGCCAGCAGCCCGGCGGGGTGGCAGGGTAGGGCCAAAAACATTCAGTACTTC. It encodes CASSPAGWQGRAKNIQYF. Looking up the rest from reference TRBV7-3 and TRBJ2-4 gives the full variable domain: GAGVSQTPSNKVTEKGKYVELRCDPISGHTALYWYRQSLGQGPEFLIYFQGTGAADDSGLPNDRFFAVRPEGSVSTLKIQRTERGDSAVYLCASSPAGWQGRAKNIQYFGAGTRLSVL.

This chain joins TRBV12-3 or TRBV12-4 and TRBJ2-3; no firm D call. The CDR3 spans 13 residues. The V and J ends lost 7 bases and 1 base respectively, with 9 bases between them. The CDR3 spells CASTRSRTDTQYF. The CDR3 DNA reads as TGTGCCAGCACCCGCTCCCGCACAGATACGCAGTATTTT.

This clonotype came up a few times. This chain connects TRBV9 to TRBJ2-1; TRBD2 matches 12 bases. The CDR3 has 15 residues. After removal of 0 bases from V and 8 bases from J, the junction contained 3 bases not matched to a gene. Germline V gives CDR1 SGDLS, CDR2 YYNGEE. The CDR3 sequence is CASSVVSSGRDEQFF. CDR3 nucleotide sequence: TGTGCCAGCAGCGTAGTGTCTAGCGGGAGGGATGAGCAGTTCTTC.

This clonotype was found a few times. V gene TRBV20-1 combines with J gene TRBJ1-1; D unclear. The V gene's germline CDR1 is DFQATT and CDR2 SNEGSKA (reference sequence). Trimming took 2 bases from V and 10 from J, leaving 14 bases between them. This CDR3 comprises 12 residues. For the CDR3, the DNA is TGCAGTGCTAGAAGGACCGGCACGAGAGCTTTCTTT. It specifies CSARRTGTRAFF.

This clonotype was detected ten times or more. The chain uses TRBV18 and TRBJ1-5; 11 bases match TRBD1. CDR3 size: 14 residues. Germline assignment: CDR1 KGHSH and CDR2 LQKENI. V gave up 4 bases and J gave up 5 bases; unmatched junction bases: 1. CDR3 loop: CASSRGQGDQPQHF. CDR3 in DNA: TGTGCCAGCTCACGGGGACAGGGGGATCAGCCCCAGCATTTT.

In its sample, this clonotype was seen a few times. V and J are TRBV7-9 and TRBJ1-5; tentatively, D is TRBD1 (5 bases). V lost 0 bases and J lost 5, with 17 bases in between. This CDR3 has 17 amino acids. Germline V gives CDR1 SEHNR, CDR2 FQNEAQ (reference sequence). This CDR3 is CASSLAGGIRGDQPQHF. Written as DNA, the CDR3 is TGTGCCAGCAGCTTAGCCGGGGGAATTCGGGGAGATCAGCCCCAGCATTTT.

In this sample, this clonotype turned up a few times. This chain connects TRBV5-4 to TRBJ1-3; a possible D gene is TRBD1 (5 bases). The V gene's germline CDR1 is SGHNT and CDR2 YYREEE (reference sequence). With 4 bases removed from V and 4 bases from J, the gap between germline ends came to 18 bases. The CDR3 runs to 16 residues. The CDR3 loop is CASSLTAGMGGNTIYF. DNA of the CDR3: TGTGCCAGCAGCCTTACCGCAGGGATGGGGGGAAACACCATATATTTT.

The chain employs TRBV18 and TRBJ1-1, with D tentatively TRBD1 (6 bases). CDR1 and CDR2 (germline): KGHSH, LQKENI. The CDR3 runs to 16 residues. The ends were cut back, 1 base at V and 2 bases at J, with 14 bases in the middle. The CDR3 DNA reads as TGTGCCAGCTCACCACAGGGAGGAGGGGGAAACACTGAAGCTTTCTTT. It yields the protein CASSPQGGGGNTEAFF.

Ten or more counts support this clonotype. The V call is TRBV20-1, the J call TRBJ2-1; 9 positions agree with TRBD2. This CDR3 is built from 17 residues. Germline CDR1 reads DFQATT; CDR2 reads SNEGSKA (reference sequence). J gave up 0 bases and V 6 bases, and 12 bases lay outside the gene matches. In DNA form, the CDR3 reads TGCAGTGCCTACCCCCTGACTAGCGGACTCTCCTACAATGAGCAGTTCTTC. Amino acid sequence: CSAYPLTSGLSYNEQFF.

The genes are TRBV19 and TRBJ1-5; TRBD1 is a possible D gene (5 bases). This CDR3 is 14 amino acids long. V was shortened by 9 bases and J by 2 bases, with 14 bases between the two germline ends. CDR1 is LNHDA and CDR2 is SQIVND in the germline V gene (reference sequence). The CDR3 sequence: CASQEGRGNQPQHF. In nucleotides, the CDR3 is TGTGCCAGCCAGGAGGGACGCGGCAATCAGCCCCAGCATTTT.

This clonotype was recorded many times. CDR3 loop: CASTPSGRSSPNEQFF. The CDR3 coding sequence is TGTGCCAGCACCCCTTCTGGACGGAGCTCGCCCAATGAGCAGTTCTTC. The chain employs TRBV9 and TRBJ2-1; D gene ambiguous. The V gene's germline CDR1 is SGDLS and CDR2 YYNGEE. Trimming took off 6 bases at V and 6 bases at J, with 22 bases between the two ends. This CDR3 spans 16 amino acids.

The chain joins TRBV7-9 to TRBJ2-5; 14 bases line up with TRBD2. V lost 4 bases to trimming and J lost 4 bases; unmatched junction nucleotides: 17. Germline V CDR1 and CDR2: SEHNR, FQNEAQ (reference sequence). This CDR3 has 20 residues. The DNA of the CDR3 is TGTGCCAGCAGCTCCGACTCCGGGACTAGCGGGAGTGGGTTGCGAGAGACCCAGTACTTC. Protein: CASSSDSGTSGSGLRETQYF.